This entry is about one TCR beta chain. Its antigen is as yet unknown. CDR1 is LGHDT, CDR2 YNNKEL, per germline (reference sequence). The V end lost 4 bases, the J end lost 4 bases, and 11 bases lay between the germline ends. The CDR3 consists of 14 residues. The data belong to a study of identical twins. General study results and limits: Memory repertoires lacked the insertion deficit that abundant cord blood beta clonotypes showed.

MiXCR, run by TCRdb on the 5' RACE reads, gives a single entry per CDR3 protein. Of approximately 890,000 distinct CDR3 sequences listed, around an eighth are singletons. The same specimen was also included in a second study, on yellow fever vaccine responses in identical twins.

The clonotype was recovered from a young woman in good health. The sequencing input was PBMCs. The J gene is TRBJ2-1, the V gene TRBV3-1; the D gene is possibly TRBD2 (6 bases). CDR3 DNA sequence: TGTGCCAGCAGCCCCTGGGGACTGTACAATGAGCAGTTCTTC. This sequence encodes CASSPWGLYNEQFF.